The 29 T cell receptor beta chains below all came from one sample that was sequenced in a study of OX40 agonist ivuxolimab in advanced cancers. Profiling relied on immunoSEQ multiplex PCR, and the TCRdb table lists in-frame clones only, not all of them. The repertoire holds some 25,000 clones, around 80% seen once, with about 14% in the top ten. Specimen: CD4+ or CD8+ T cells sorted from blood, collected in a trial of the OX40 agonist ivuxolimab. These TCRs come from an adult with an advanced solid tumor such as melanoma, head and neck, liver or kidney cancer.

The V call is TRBV6-5, the J call TRBJ2-2, with D perhaps TRBD2 (6 bases). Trimming pared 2 bases from V and 6 bases from J, leaving 10 bases between. CDR1 MNHEY and CDR2 SVGAGI come from the germline V gene. This CDR3 spans 14 amino acids. CDR3 sequence reads: CASSYGRGSGELFF. As DNA, the CDR3 is TGTGCCAGCAGTTACGGTCGGGGGTCCGGGGAGCTGTTTTTT.

For this clone: The sample has other DNA sequences that encode this CDR3 too. The V and J genes are TRBV19 and TRBJ2-7; D gene uncertain. The CDR3 is 12 residues long. The germline V and J ends were trimmed by 3 bases and 2 bases, with 5 bases remaining between them. The germline CDR1 and CDR2 sequences are LNHDA and SQIVND (reference sequence). CDR3 sequence: CASSMGAYEQYF. The CDR3 DNA reads TGTGCCAGTAGTATGGGTGCCTACGAGCAGTACTTC.

This clone has only a few counts. The CDR3 here is CASSHGRPGVDEQYF. CDR3 coding DNA: TGTGCCAGCAGCCACGGACGCCCGGGAGTCGACGAGCAGTACTTC. The rearrangement links TRBV7-9 to TRBJ2-7; possible D gene TRBD2, 6 bases. From germline, CDR1 is SEHNR and CDR2 FQNEAQ (reference sequence). V lost 5 bases, J lost 5 bases, and 19 bases lay in between. The CDR3 covers 15 residues.

The chain is built from TRBV6-6 and TRBJ2-1; tentatively, D is TRBD1 (5 bases). CDR1 is MNHNY, CDR2 SVGAGI, per germline (reference sequence). The CDR3 consists of 12 residues. Trimming took off 0 bases at V and 9 bases at J, with 6 bases between the two ends. Written as DNA, the CDR3 is TGTGCCAGCAGTTACTCCCAGGGTGAGCAGTTCTTC. This encodes CASSYSQGEQFF.

The gene calls are TRBV7-6 and TRBJ1-1, with D unresolved. This CDR3 spans 14 amino acids. Trimming left V 4 bases short and J 4 bases short, with 13 bases between. Germline-derived CDR1 and CDR2 are SGHVS and FNYEAQ. Here the CDR3 reads CASSSPARFTEAFF. CDR3 nucleotide sequence: TGTGCCAGCAGCTCCCCGGCCAGGTTCACTGAAGCTTTCTTT.

V and J are TRBV4-2 and TRBJ1-2; 8 nucleotides align to TRBD1. Trimming cost V 5 bases and J 8 bases; bases outside gene matches: 16. Germline-derived CDR1 and CDR2 are LGHNA and YNFKEQ. The CDR3 has 16 amino acids. CDR3 DNA: TGTGCCAGCAGCTTAGTGACAGGGGTTGTAGCGCGCGGCTACACCTTC. Its protein product is CASSLVTGVVARGYTF.

This clone was seen only a few times. This chain links TRBV4-1 with TRBJ2-3; no reliable D call. CDR1 MGHRA and CDR2 YSYEKL come from the germline V gene. The CDR3 sequence is 13 residues long. V was trimmed by 6 bases and J by 0 bases, leaving 7 bases between them. The CDR3 loop reads CASRAPSTDTQYF. The CDR3 DNA reads TGCGCCAGCAGGGCGCCTAGCACAGATACGCAGTATTTT.

This clone was seen a handful of times. The chain has TRBV7-9 and TRBJ2-3, with D unclear. Trimming took off 5 bases at V and 2 bases at J, with 8 bases between the two ends. The germline V gene encodes CDR1 SEHNR and CDR2 FQNEAQ (reference sequence). The CDR3 extends over 13 amino acids. This CDR3 reads CASSHLDTDTQYF. CDR3 sequence (DNA): TGTGCCAGCAGCCATCTAGACACAGATACGCAGTATTTT.

This clone has just one count. An end of the junction differs from the germline gene, which may be a read error. The V and J genes are TRBV11-2 and TRBJ2-5; TRBD2 might be the D (6 bases). This CDR3 has 15 residues. The germline V gene has CDR1 SGHAT and CDR2 FQNNGV. CDR3 residues: CAGSLGAGTRETQYF. The CDR3 DNA is TGTGCCGGCAGCTTAGGGGCCGGGACTCGAGAGACCCAGTACTTC. The full variable domain, its missing parts supplied by reference TRBV11-2 and TRBJ2-5, is EAGVAQSPRYKIIEKRQSVAFWCNPISGHATLYWYQQILGQGPKLLIQFQNNGVVDDSQLPKDRFSAERLKGVDSTLKIQPAKLEDSAVYLCAGSLGAGTRETQYFGPGTRLLVL.

By sample fraction, this clone is medium-sized. This sample includes further DNA sequences coding for the same CDR3. The V gene is TRBV30, the J gene TRBJ2-7; TRBD2 aligns across 9 bases. Germline values: CDR1 GTSNPN, CDR2 SVGIG (reference sequence). This CDR3 spans 15 amino acids. V shed 0 bases and J 4 bases; nucleotides not matched to a gene: 7. Here the CDR3 DNA reads TGTGCCTGGAGTGTAGGGGCGGGGGGGCCGTACGAGCAGTACTTC. It translates to CAWSVGAGGPYEQYF.

The chain carries TRBV7-8 and TRBJ2-5; 7 nucleotides align to TRBD1. The germline V gene encodes CDR1 SGHVS and CDR2 FQNEAQ. The CDR3 length is 16 residues. The junction had 9 bases not matched to a gene; V was cut back by 3 bases and J by 2 bases. CDR3 DNA sequence: TGTGCCAGCAGCTTCCAGACAGGGTTGCGTCAAGAGACCCAGTACTTC. Its protein is CASSFQTGLRQETQYF.

The chain links TRBV7-2 to TRBJ2-3, with D possibly being TRBD1 (6 bases). The CDR3 contains 17 residues. CDR1 and CDR2 (germline): SGHTA, FQGNSA. V dropped 5 bases and J dropped 3 bases, with 21 bases sitting between them. In DNA form, the CDR3 reads TGTGCCAGCAGCCCGGACAGCGATAGGCACTGGACAGATACGCAGTATTTT. Amino acids: CASSPDSDRHWTDTQYF.

CDR3 nucleotide sequence: TGTGCCAGCAGCCCGGACATCTGGGGCCTAGAGCAGTACTTC. It is translated as CASSPDIWGLEQYF. The gene calls are TRBV6-6 and TRBJ2-7; D is perhaps TRBD1 (5 bases). Germline-derived CDR1 and CDR2 are MNHNY and SVGAGI (reference sequence). The CDR3 contains 14 residues. V was cut by 6 bases and J by 7 bases, with 19 bases left in between.

This clone was counted only a few times. The rearrangement links TRBV6-1 to TRBJ2-1; possibly TRBD1 or TRBD2 for D (5 bases each). Deletions cut 2 bases from V and 0 bases from J, with 11 bases between. This CDR3 contains 16 residues. CDR1 and CDR2 from the germline V gene are MNHNS and SASEGT. In nucleotides, the CDR3 is TGTGCCAGCAGTGAATATGAGGGGAGCTCCTACAATGAGCAGTTCTTC. This encodes CASSEYEGSSYNEQFF.

This chain uses TRBV4-3 with TRBJ2-7; no clear D. The CDR3 totals 13 residues. V was clipped by 4 bases and J by 2 bases, with 9 bases between them. Germline values: CDR1 LGHNA, CDR2 YSLEER. CDR3 sequence: CASSPGWAYEQYF. The CDR3, as DNA: TGCGCCAGCAGCCCTGGGTGGGCCTACGAGCAGTACTTC.

The chain employs TRBV10-2 and TRBJ2-5, with D maybe TRBD1 (6 bases). The J call is doubtful: the DNA matches TRBJ2-7 better. The CDR3 contains 19 residues. The germline V gene has CDR1 WSHSY and CDR2 SAAADI. The CDR3 protein is CASSPDPPGTHERAYEQYF. CDR3 nucleotides: TGCGCCAGCAGTCCCGACCCCCCCGGGACACACGAACGCGCCTACGAGCAGTACTTC.

This rearrangement joins TRBV7-8 to TRBJ1-6, with 10 bases lining up with TRBD1. V was pared by 5 bases and J by 7 bases, with 8 bases of the junction left unmatched. This CDR3 has 16 residues. Germline V gene lookup returns CDR1 SGHVS and CDR2 FQNEAQ. The DNA of the CDR3 is TGTGCCAGCAGCCCGGGACAGGGGTACTCGAATTCACCCCTCCACTTT. It specifies CASSPGQGYSNSPLHF.

V usage is TRBV11-2 and J usage is TRBJ2-7; D may be TRBD1 or TRBD2 (6 bases each). The CDR3 is 15 amino acids. Looked up from germline, CDR1 is SGHAT and CDR2 is FQNNGV. Trimming pared 5 bases from V and 1 base from J, leaving 15 bases between. The CDR3: CASSLPGASSYEQYF. Here the CDR3 DNA reads TGTGCCAGCAGCCTTCCGGGGGCGAGTTCCTACGAGCAGTACTTC.

The V gene is TRBV6-9, the J gene TRBJ1-5, with a possible D match to TRBD1 (6 bases). V was shortened by 10 bases and J by 0 bases, with 31 bases between the two germline ends. Germline V gives CDR1 MNHGY, CDR2 SVAAGI. This CDR3 has 20 residues. The CDR3 spells CATTPYPDSQGGNSNQPQHF. In DNA form, the CDR3 reads TGTGCCACCACACCCTACCCGGACTCACAGGGCGGGAATAGCAATCAGCCCCAGCATTTT.

V usage is TRBV7-8 and J usage is TRBJ2-7; D may be TRBD1 (6 bases). Germline V gene sequence: CDR1 SGHVS, CDR2 FQNEAQ. This CDR3 comprises 16 residues. V was pared by 1 base and J by 6 bases, with 19 bases between. CDR3: CASSLGPGDGMPEQYF. The CDR3 bases are TGTGCCAGCAGCTTAGGCCCAGGGGACGGAATGCCCGAGCAGTACTTC.

The chain uses TRBV9 and TRBJ1-2; TRBD1 matches 8 bases. V lost 4 bases to trimming and J lost 6 bases; unmatched junction nucleotides: 11. The CDR3 sequence is 15 residues long. Germline CDR1 SGDLS, CDR2 YYNGEE. In DNA form, the CDR3 reads TGTGCCAGCAGCTCCCGCCAGGGGGCGGTCCATGGCTACACCTTC. Its protein is CASSSRQGAVHGYTF.

CDR3 sequence (DNA): TGCGCCAGCAGCCAAGGGACAGGGTTAACCTACGAGCAGTACTTC. This encodes CASSQGTGLTYEQYF. The V call is TRBV4-3, the J call TRBJ2-7; 8 bases map to TRBD1. V lost 1 base to trimming and J lost 2 bases; unmatched junction nucleotides: 4. The CDR3 is 15 residues long. Germline V lookup: CDR1 LGHNA, CDR2 YSLEER.

The V and J genes are TRBV11-2 and TRBJ1-1; weak D call: TRBD1 (5 bases). This CDR3 has 12 amino acids. Germline loops: CDR1 SGHAT, CDR2 FQNNGV. V lost 6 bases to trimming and J lost 4 bases, with 9 bases between them. In nucleotides, the CDR3 is TGTGCCAGCAGTCTAGGGGTCACTGAAGCTTTCTTT. Amino acid sequence: CASSLGVTEAFF.

The rearrangement uses TRBV13 and TRBJ1-4; D ambiguous. Germline V CDR1 and CDR2: PRHDT, FYEKMQ (reference sequence). Trimming removed 4 bases from V and 0 bases from J, with 9 bases in between. The CDR3 extends over 15 amino acids. Here the CDR3 DNA reads TGTGCCAGCAGCTCGCAGCATGCAACTAATGAAAAACTGTTTTTT. Protein product: CASSSQHATNEKLFF. Full variable domain (outside the CDR3, taken from reference TRBV13 and TRBJ1-4): AAGVIQSPRHLIKEKRETATLKCYPIPRHDTVYWYQQGPGQDPQFLISFYEKMQSDKGSIPDRFSAQQFSDYHSELNMSSLELGDSALYFCASSSQHATNEKLFFGSGTQLSVL.

V gene TRBV7-8 combines with J gene TRBJ2-2; 10 bases match TRBD1. CDR1 and CDR2 from the germline V gene are SGHVS and FQNEAQ. This CDR3 is built from 15 residues. V lost 5 bases to trimming and J lost 4 bases; unmatched junction nucleotides: 4. The CDR3 DNA reads as TGTGCCAGCAGCCCGTGGACAGGGGGCACCGGGGAGCTGTTTTTT. Encoded protein: CASSPWTGGTGELFF.

This clone was found a few times. The chain recombines TRBV7-2 with TRBJ1-5; D is ambiguous. CDR3 length: 15 residues. V was trimmed by 3 bases and J by 0 bases, leaving 9 bases between them. The germline CDR1 and CDR2 sequences are SGHTA and FQGNSA. This chain's CDR3 is CASSFEGYSNQPQHF. Here the CDR3 DNA reads TGTGCCAGCAGCTTCGAGGGATATAGCAATCAGCCCCAGCATTTT.

V is TRBV2 and J is TRBJ2-7; D is ambiguous. The CDR3 spans 14 residues. The V gene lost 7 bases and the J gene lost 1 base, with 14 bases spanning the gap. Germline V gives CDR1 SNHLY, CDR2 FYNNEI. CDR3 sequence: CASTPDGVSYEQYF. CDR3 bases: TGTGCCAGCACACCGGACGGCGTATCCTACGAGCAGTACTTC.

V gene TRBV6-6 combines with J gene TRBJ2-7; 9 bases agree with TRBD1. In germline, CDR1 is MNHNY, CDR2 SVGAGI (reference sequence). V shed 6 bases, J shed 1 base, and the junction held 7 bases outside the gene matches. The CDR3 is 15 residues long. Here the CDR3 reads CASSIQGASSYEQYF. The DNA for the CDR3 is TGTGCCAGCAGCATACAGGGGGCAAGTTCCTACGAGCAGTACTTC.

This clone was observed a handful of times. This rearrangement joins TRBV7-2 to TRBJ1-6, with D perhaps matching TRBD1 (5 bases). Germline V gene lookup returns CDR1 SGHTA and CDR2 FQGNSA. V lost 4 bases to trimming and J lost 9 bases, with 10 bases between them. The CDR3 consists of 13 residues. CDR3 region: CASSYGGISPLHF. CDR3 nucleotides: TGTGCCAGCAGCTACGGGGGAATTTCACCCCTCCACTTT.